A single sample is the source of the 9 T cell receptor beta chains below, sequenced in a study of blood T cell repertoires in COVID-19. Sequencing was performed with immunoSEQ multiplex PCR; in TCRdb, only in-frame clones are kept and a portion is missing. The table records under 60,000 clones, around 83% of them present only once. The sequenced sample consisted of peripheral blood. Receptors were obtained from a human donor in a cohort sampled during active COVID-19.

The chain has TRBV30 and TRBJ1-2, with 9 bases lining up with TRBD1. The germline CDR1 and CDR2 sequences are GTSNPN and SVGIG (reference sequence). V was clipped by 2 bases and J by 5 bases; unmatched bases: 6. The CDR3 extends over 14 amino acids. DNA of the CDR3: TGTGCCTGGAGTACAGGACAGGGGTTATATGGCTACACCTTC. Protein: CAWSTGQGLYGYTF.

The chain carries TRBV7-2 and TRBJ1-4; TRBD1 agrees at 11 bases. Germline V lookup: CDR1 SGHTA, CDR2 FQGNSA. This CDR3 contains 15 residues. After removal of 5 bases from V and 10 bases from J, the junction contained 9 bases not matched to a gene. DNA of the CDR3: TGTGCCAGCAGCGCAGGGACAGGGGGGGGTGGAAAACTGTTTTTT. It translates to CASSAGTGGGGKLFF.

V is TRBV2 and J is TRBJ1-5; 11 bases map to TRBD1. The germline V gene encodes CDR1 SNHLY and CDR2 FYNNEI. V dropped 8 bases and J dropped 5; count of bases not matched to a gene: 2. The CDR3 length is 13 residues. CDR3 coding DNA: TGTGCCAGCCAGGACAGGGGGCATCAGCCCCAGCATTTT. It is translated as CASQDRGHQPQHF.

The rearrangement uses TRBV12-3 or TRBV12-4 and TRBJ2-7, with a tentative D call TRBD1 (5 bases). The V and J ends lost 1 base and 6 bases respectively, with 10 bases between them. There are 13 residues in the CDR3. In DNA, the CDR3 is TGTGCCAGCAGTTTAGGTAGGACAAGCGAGCAGTACTTC. Its protein is CASSLGRTSEQYF.

The chain links TRBV14 to TRBJ1-1; 10 positions match TRBD1. V was pared by 4 bases and J by 4 bases, with 6 bases of the junction left unmatched. This CDR3 spans 15 amino acids. Germline CDR1 reads SGHDN; CDR2 reads FVKESK. The CDR3, as DNA: TGTGCCAGCAGCCTTCGGACAGGGGGGAGCACTGAAGCTTTCTTT. It translates to CASSLRTGGSTEAFF.

The chain has TRBV25-1 and TRBJ2-7, with 7 bases matching TRBD1. The CDR3 consists of 13 residues. Germline values: CDR1 MGHDK, CDR2 SYGVNS. V lost 6 bases and J lost 3; bases outside the gene matches: 5. This chain's CDR3 is CASRGDSLYEQYF. As DNA, the CDR3 is TGTGCCAGCAGGGGGGACAGCCTCTACGAGCAGTACTTC.

The rearrangement uses TRBV27 and TRBJ1-5, with a possible D match to TRBD1 (5 bases). This CDR3 has 15 residues. Germline values: CDR1 MNHEY, CDR2 SMNVEV (reference sequence). V was clipped by 5 bases and J by 5 bases, with 16 bases between them. The DNA for the CDR3 is TGTGCCAGCAGTCCTTCGGGGGGGTTTTATCAGCCCCAGCATTTT. This sequence encodes CASSPSGGFYQPQHF.

The chain has TRBV14 and TRBJ2-5; a weak D match, TRBD2 (6 bases). Germline CDR1 is SGHDN and CDR2 is FVKESK. The CDR3 spans 15 residues. The V and J ends lost 0 bases and 8 bases respectively, with 16 bases between them. CDR3 DNA sequence: TGTGCCAGCAGCCAAGATCCCCCGGGACTCTCCACCCAGTACTTC. It yields the protein CASSQDPPGLSTQYF.

J is TRBJ1-2 and V is TRBV3-1 (or the pseudogene TRBV3-2); D ambiguous. V was shortened by 1 base and J by 8 bases, with 17 bases between the two germline ends. The CDR3 extends over 15 amino acids. Germline CDR1 reads LGHDT; CDR2 reads YNNKEL (reference sequence). In DNA form, the CDR3 reads TGTGCCAGCAGCCAAGTTGTTGGGGTTGCGGGCGGCTACACCTTC. This codes for CASSQVVGVAGGYTF.